The rows below give T cell receptor beta chains drawn from one sample of a study of response to subunit inactivated influenza vaccine. One entry per CDR3 protein results from TCRdb running MiXCR on the RT-PCR reads. Among more than 600,000 distinct CDR3 sequences, approximately 17% were seen once, and the ten largest hold roughly 11%. The sample in question was PBMCs from blood, obtained around 5 days after vaccination. The receptors here all came from a man aged 45-65 years who received an inactivated influenza vaccine. Both conserved end residues are part of each CDR3. The order of the fields is J gene, D gene, V gene, clone size, CDR3 DNA, CDR3 protein. D genes are given only for firm matches. Clone size is stated in some rows and not others, as once, few, many or a class when expanded.

j_gene: TRBJ1-3; d_gene: TRBD1; v_gene: TRBV4-3; abundance: NA; CDR3nt: TGCGCCAGCAGCCAAGGAACCGGGACAGTAACCTCTGGAAACACCATATATTTT; CDR3aa: CASSQGTGTVTSGNTIYF
j_gene: TRBJ2-5; d_gene: NA; v_gene: TRBV6-5; abundance: few; CDR3nt: TGTGCCAGCAGTTACAATATGAGGGGAGGACAAGAGACCCAGTACTTC; CDR3aa: CASSYNMRGGQETQYF
j_gene: TRBJ2-3; d_gene: NA; v_gene: TRBV20-1; abundance: many; CDR3nt: TGCAGTGCTAGGCGGGGCAACACAGATACGCAGTATTTT; CDR3aa: CSARRGNTDTQYF
j_gene: TRBJ2-1; d_gene: TRBD2; v_gene: TRBV6-2/TRBV6-3; abundance: NA; CDR3nt: TGTGCCAGCAGCCTTACGACTAGCGGGGATGGAATCGGGGGCAATGAGCAGTTCTTC; CDR3aa: CASSLTTSGDGIGGNEQFF
j_gene: TRBJ2-7; d_gene: NA; v_gene: TRBV28; abundance: few; CDR3nt: TGTGCCAGCAGTTTATCCAGGGACCGGGGATACTTC; CDR3aa: CASSLSRDRGYF
j_gene: TRBJ1-2; d_gene: NA; v_gene: TRBV12-3/TRBV12-4; abundance: few; CDR3nt: TGTGCCAGCAGTTTGTCCCAGGGCCTCTATGGCTACACCTTC; CDR3aa: CASSLSQGLYGYTF
j_gene: TRBJ2-7; d_gene: NA; v_gene: TRBV29-1; abundance: many; CDR3nt: TGCAGGATTAGGGTGGAACACCTATCGATGTGGGGCGGCTACGAGCAGTACTTC; CDR3aa: CRIRVEHLSMWGGYEQYF
j_gene: TRBJ2-3; d_gene: NA; v_gene: TRBV5-1; abundance: NA; CDR3nt: TGCGCCAGCAGGGGCATTCCCATCACAGATACGCAGTATTTT; CDR3aa: CASRGIPITDTQYF
j_gene: TRBJ2-7; d_gene: TRBD1; v_gene: TRBV5-1; abundance: many; CDR3nt: TGCGCCAGCAGCTTGACAGGGGGCGAGCAGTACTTC; CDR3aa: CASSLTGGEQYF
j_gene: TRBJ2-7; d_gene: NA; v_gene: TRBV15; abundance: few; CDR3nt: TGTGCCACCAGCAGAGCCGGTCTCGAGCAGTACTTC; CDR3aa: CATSRAGLEQYF
j_gene: TRBJ2-3; d_gene: NA; v_gene: TRBV27; abundance: NA; CDR3nt: TGTGCCAGCAGTTTATCAGAGTTTACAGATACGCAGTATTTT; CDR3aa: CASSLSEFTDTQYF
j_gene: TRBJ2-4; d_gene: TRBD1; v_gene: TRBV12-3/TRBV12-4; abundance: NA; CDR3nt: TGTGCCAGCAGTTTAGCGAGGACAGGGGAGTACTTC; CDR3aa: CASSLARTGEYF
j_gene: TRBJ2-6; d_gene: NA; v_gene: TRBV6-2/TRBV6-3; abundance: few; CDR3nt: TGTGCCAGCAGTCCTACCCGGACCGGGGCCAACGTCCTGACTTTC; CDR3aa: CASSPTRTGANVLTF
j_gene: TRBJ2-3; d_gene: TRBD2; v_gene: TRBV7-7; abundance: NA; CDR3nt: TGTGCTAGCAGCTCTGGACTAGCGACCCCAGATACGCAGTATTTT; CDR3aa: CASSSGLATPDTQYF
j_gene: TRBJ2-7; d_gene: NA; v_gene: TRBV7-2; abundance: NA; CDR3nt: TGTGCCAGCAGCTTAGCGCGAGACCGGGCCGCCTACGAGCAGTACTTC; CDR3aa: CASSLARDRAAYEQYF
j_gene: TRBJ2-7; d_gene: NA; v_gene: TRBV6-5; abundance: many; CDR3nt: TGTGCCAGCAGTTACTCAATAAACAGCTACGAGCAGTACTTC; CDR3aa: CASSYSINSYEQYF
j_gene: TRBJ2-5; d_gene: NA; v_gene: TRBV7-2; abundance: NA; CDR3nt: TGTGCCAGCAGCGCGATAGATGGAACTCCCCGGTACTTC; CDR3aa: CASSAIDGTPRYF
j_gene: TRBJ1-2; d_gene: NA; v_gene: TRBV7-9; abundance: NA; CDR3nt: TGTGCCAGCAGCTTAGGCACAAGGTATCATGGCTACACCTTC; CDR3aa: CASSLGTRYHGYTF
j_gene: TRBJ2-3; d_gene: TRBD2; v_gene: TRBV25-1; abundance: NA; CDR3nt: TGTGCCAGCAGCCTTCTCGGAGGAGCGGGACCCCCCGATACGCAGTATTTT; CDR3aa: CASSLLGGAGPPDTQYF
j_gene: TRBJ2-7; d_gene: NA; v_gene: TRBV6-2/TRBV6-3; abundance: few; CDR3nt: TGTGCCAGCAATGAAGGGGCGGGGAAGTACAACGAGCAGTACTTC; CDR3aa: CASNEGAGKYNEQYF
j_gene: TRBJ1-1; d_gene: NA; v_gene: TRBV4-1; abundance: few; CDR3nt: TGCGCCAGCAGCCAAGTGTTCGGCACTGAAGCTTTCTTT; CDR3aa: CASSQVFGTEAFF
j_gene: TRBJ1-1; d_gene: NA; v_gene: TRBV5-5; abundance: many; CDR3nt: TGTGCCAGCAGATGGGCGCATGACAGAAAAGCTTTCTTT; CDR3aa: CASRWAHDRKAFF
j_gene: TRBJ2-5; d_gene: TRBD2; v_gene: TRBV28; abundance: NA; CDR3nt: TGTGCCAGCAGTTTATGGGTAGCGGGAGACTATGAGACCCAGTACTTC; CDR3aa: CASSLWVAGDYETQYF
j_gene: TRBJ1-3; d_gene: NA; v_gene: TRBV28; abundance: NA; CDR3nt: TGTGCCAGCAGTTTATCTCGGCCCCGCTCTGGAAACACCATATATTTT; CDR3aa: CASSLSRPRSGNTIYF
j_gene: TRBJ1-6; d_gene: NA; v_gene: TRBV7-2; abundance: NA; CDR3nt: TGTGCCAGCGGGGTAACGAGGGCCCATTCACCCCTCCACTTT; CDR3aa: CASGVTRAHSPLHF
j_gene: TRBJ2-7; d_gene: NA; v_gene: TRBV20-1; abundance: few; CDR3nt: TGCAGTGCTAGGCGATCGGGGGAGCAGTACTTC; CDR3aa: CSARRSGEQYF
j_gene: TRBJ2-5; d_gene: NA; v_gene: TRBV24-1; abundance: many; CDR3nt: TGTGCCACCAGTGATTTGCCGGGGTCCGAGACCCAGTACTTC; CDR3aa: CATSDLPGSETQYF
j_gene: TRBJ1-1; d_gene: NA; v_gene: TRBV4-3; abundance: NA; CDR3nt: TGCGCCAGCAGCCTCAACGGCGGGAGGGGGGACACTGAAGCTTTCTTT; CDR3aa: CASSLNGGRGDTEAFF
j_gene: TRBJ2-6; d_gene: TRBD1; v_gene: TRBV6-1; abundance: few; CDR3nt: TGTGCCAGCAGTGAACAGGGGGACCCCTCTGGGGCCAACGTCCTGACTTTC; CDR3aa: CASSEQGDPSGANVLTF
j_gene: TRBJ1-1; d_gene: NA; v_gene: TRBV12-3/TRBV12-4; abundance: few; CDR3nt: TGTGCCAGCACCCCACAGGGTTTCACTGAAGCTTTCTTT; CDR3aa: CASTPQGFTEAFF
j_gene: TRBJ2-7; d_gene: NA; v_gene: TRBV20-1; abundance: NA; CDR3nt: TGCAGTGCTAGAGATACGACATCTACCTACGAGCAGTACTTC; CDR3aa: CSARDTTSTYEQYF
j_gene: TRBJ1-3; d_gene: TRBD1; v_gene: TRBV11-2; abundance: NA; CDR3nt: TGTGCCAGCAGCTCGTACAGGGGGCCTGGAAACACCATATATTTT; CDR3aa: CASSSYRGPGNTIYF
j_gene: TRBJ2-2; d_gene: TRBD1; v_gene: TRBV27; abundance: once; CDR3nt: TGTGCCAGCAGGACCGGGGTCGGGACAGGGGGGATGTCGAACACCGGGGAGCTGTTTTTT; CDR3aa: CASRTGVGTGGMSNTGELFF
j_gene: TRBJ1-5; d_gene: NA; v_gene: TRBV15; abundance: NA; CDR3nt: TGTGCCACCAGCAGACCTTTTGGTCAGCCCCAGCATTTT; CDR3aa: CATSRPFGQPQHF
j_gene: TRBJ2-1; d_gene: TRBD2; v_gene: TRBV24-1; abundance: NA; CDR3nt: TGTGCCACCACGCCCTGGCTAGCGGGAGCCAATGAGCAGTTCTTC; CDR3aa: CATTPWLAGANEQFF
j_gene: TRBJ2-3; d_gene: TRBD2; v_gene: TRBV29-1; abundance: NA; CDR3nt: TGCAGCGTTGAGGCGTGGACTAGCGGGGAGACAGATACGCAGTATTTT; CDR3aa: CSVEAWTSGETDTQYF
j_gene: TRBJ2-1; d_gene: NA; v_gene: TRBV28; abundance: few; CDR3nt: TGTGCCAGCAGCCGAGAAGGGGGGAGCTCCTACAATGAGCAGTTCTTC; CDR3aa: CASSREGGSSYNEQFF
j_gene: TRBJ2-3; d_gene: NA; v_gene: TRBV15; abundance: NA; CDR3nt: TGTGCCACCAGCAGCAGGGTGGCCACAGATACGCAGTATTTT; CDR3aa: CATSSRVATDTQYF
j_gene: TRBJ1-6; d_gene: TRBD1; v_gene: TRBV28; abundance: few; CDR3nt: TGTGCCAGCCGAACAGGGGTCTATCTTTCACCCCTCCACTTT; CDR3aa: CASRTGVYLSPLHF
j_gene: TRBJ2-5; d_gene: NA; v_gene: TRBV6-5; abundance: NA; CDR3nt: TGTGCCAGCAGTTGGCTGGGGGGGGGCGAAGAGACCCAGTACTTC; CDR3aa: CASSWLGGGEETQYF
j_gene: TRBJ1-3; d_gene: NA; v_gene: TRBV10-3; abundance: many; CDR3nt: TGTGCCACCTCCGACAGCCTCTCTGGAAACACCATATATTTT; CDR3aa: CATSDSLSGNTIYF
j_gene: TRBJ2-3; d_gene: NA; v_gene: TRBV29-1; abundance: many; CDR3nt: TGCAGCGTTGATTTCCCAGATACGCAGTATTTT; CDR3aa: CSVDFPDTQYF
j_gene: TRBJ2-7; d_gene: TRBD1; v_gene: TRBV28; abundance: NA; CDR3nt: TGTGCCAGCAGTCTTGACAGGGTCCAGGCCTACGAGCAGTACTTC; CDR3aa: CASSLDRVQAYEQYF
j_gene: TRBJ2-5; d_gene: TRBD2; v_gene: TRBV20-1; abundance: NA; CDR3nt: TGCAGTGCTCCCGAGGTAGCGGGGGGACGGGAGACCCAGTACTTC; CDR3aa: CSAPEVAGGRETQYF
j_gene: TRBJ2-7; d_gene: TRBD1; v_gene: TRBV20-1; abundance: NA; CDR3nt: TGCAGTGCTAGAGATTTTCGGGACAGTAACCCCTACGAGCAGTACTTC; CDR3aa: CSARDFRDSNPYEQYF
j_gene: TRBJ2-7; d_gene: TRBD1; v_gene: TRBV10-3; abundance: NA; CDR3nt: TGTGCCACACAGGGCCGAGGAGGGACAGGGGCTTCCAACGAGCAGTACTTC; CDR3aa: CATQGRGGTGASNEQYF
j_gene: TRBJ2-1; d_gene: NA; v_gene: TRBV7-9; abundance: few; CDR3nt: TGTGCCAGCAGCCCCCCTGGGAAAATGTACAATGAGCAGTTCTTC; CDR3aa: CASSPPGKMYNEQFF
j_gene: TRBJ2-5; d_gene: TRBD2; v_gene: TRBV12-3/TRBV12-4; abundance: few; CDR3nt: TGTGCCAGCAGCCTAGCGGGGGCTGGGGAGACCCAGTACTTC; CDR3aa: CASSLAGAGETQYF
j_gene: TRBJ2-1; d_gene: TRBD2; v_gene: TRBV5-1; abundance: few; CDR3nt: TGCGCCAGCAACAACCGGGAGGGTTCCTACAATGAGCAGTTCTTC; CDR3aa: CASNNREGSYNEQFF
j_gene: TRBJ2-3; d_gene: TRBD1; v_gene: TRBV7-3; abundance: NA; CDR3nt: TGTGCCAGCAGCCTTACAGGGGGCCTGACAGATACGCAGTATTTT; CDR3aa: CASSLTGGLTDTQYF
j_gene: TRBJ2-1; d_gene: NA; v_gene: TRBV20-1; abundance: few; CDR3nt: TGCAGTGCTAGCGGGGGGCCCGGGGGGAATGAGCAGTTCTTC; CDR3aa: CSASGGPGGNEQFF
j_gene: TRBJ2-5; d_gene: NA; v_gene: TRBV5-6; abundance: NA; CDR3nt: TGTGCCAGCAGCTGGGACCGGGCCCTGGGAGAGACCCAGTACTTC; CDR3aa: CASSWDRALGETQYF
j_gene: TRBJ2-7; d_gene: TRBD1; v_gene: TRBV9; abundance: few; CDR3nt: TGTGCCAGCAGCGCGTCGGGACAGGGGCTTAGTGAGCAGTACTTC; CDR3aa: CASSASGQGLSEQYF
j_gene: TRBJ1-1; d_gene: NA; v_gene: TRBV7-9; abundance: NA; CDR3nt: TGTGCCAGCAGCTTACAGGGGCATGGGGTTGAAGCTTTCTTT; CDR3aa: CASSLQGHGVEAFF
j_gene: TRBJ2-3; d_gene: NA; v_gene: TRBV7-2; abundance: few; CDR3nt: TGTGCCAGCAGCCCCACGACCTCCTATACGCAGTATTTT; CDR3aa: CASSPTTSYTQYF
j_gene: TRBJ1-4; d_gene: NA; v_gene: TRBV15; abundance: few; CDR3nt: TGTGCCACCAGCAGGGAGAACAGGGCTAATGAAAAACTGTTTTTT; CDR3aa: CATSRENRANEKLFF